The 7 T cell receptor beta chains given below trace back to one sample, sequenced in a study of neoadjuvant anti-PD-1 for oral cavity cancer. Data came from immunoSEQ multiplex PCR; TCRdb stores just in-frame clones and leaves some out. The table includes around 60,000 clones, around 85% detected once. The source was PBMCs, collected before nivolumab (anti-PD-1) treatment. Source of these receptors: a person between 35 and 79 years old with oral cavity squamous cell carcinoma.

This chain uses TRBV7-3 with TRBJ1-2; the D gene is possibly TRBD1 (6 bases). This CDR3 is 13 amino acids long. The V end was cut by 5 bases, the J end by 5 bases, with 12 bases between. Germline lookup yields CDR1 SGHTA and CDR2 FQGTGA. CDR3 residues: CASSPTGLYGYTF. The CDR3 region has the DNA TGTGCCAGCAGCCCGACAGGTTTATATGGCTACACCTTC.

V gene TRBV5-1 combines with J gene TRBJ2-1; 10 positions match TRBD2. The CDR3 length is 16 residues. Germline values: CDR1 SGHRS, CDR2 YFSETQ. V shed 0 bases, J shed 7 bases, and the junction held 7 bases outside the gene matches. CDR3 nucleotides: TGCGCCAGCAGCTTGGATCTAGCGGGAGTTGGGAATGAGCAGTTCTTC. The encoded protein is CASSLDLAGVGNEQFF.

This sequence joins TRBV18 and TRBJ1-5; D possibly corresponds to TRBD1 (5 bases). The CDR3 consists of 13 residues. Trimming took 6 bases from V and 7 from J, leaving 13 bases between them. CDR1 and CDR2 (germline): KGHSH, LQKENI. DNA of the CDR3: TGTGCCAGCTCCCCTGACAGCGAGCAGCCCCAGCATTTT. Encoded protein: CASSPDSEQPQHF.

The chain is built from TRBV7-8 and TRBJ2-7; weak D call: TRBD1 (6 bases). This CDR3 has 14 residues. V was trimmed by 3 bases and J by 2 bases, leaving 11 bases between them. The germline V gene encodes CDR1 SGHVS and CDR2 FQNEAQ. The CDR3 coding sequence is TGTGCCAGCAGCTTGGGGGACACTGCCTACGAGCAGTACTTC. It is translated as CASSLGDTAYEQYF.

This chain joins TRBV7-9 and TRBJ1-1; D unclear. Trimming stripped 1 base from V and 7 bases from J, with 4 bases between. Germline V CDR1 and CDR2: SEHNR, FQNEAQ (reference sequence). This CDR3 is built from 11 residues. DNA of the CDR3: TGTGCCAGCAGCTTAGGGGTTGAAGCTTTCTTT. Translation gives CASSLGVEAFF.

This chain uses TRBV6-5 with TRBJ2-7; D is perhaps TRBD2 (6 bases). The CDR3 has 15 amino acids. Per the germline V gene, CDR1 is MNHEY and CDR2 is SVGAGI. V shed 5 bases and J shed 2 bases, with 16 bases lying between them. Written as DNA, the CDR3 is TGTGCCAGCAGTACCTATCTAGCGTCCGCCTACGAGCAGTACTTC. Residues: CASSTYLASAYEQYF.

The J gene is TRBJ1-5, the V gene TRBV28, with D unclear. This CDR3 has 12 amino acids. The germline gives CDR1 MDHEN, CDR2 SYDVKM. Trimming removed 6 bases from V and 4 bases from J, with 7 bases in between. CDR3 amino acids: CASRPPNQPQHF. As DNA, the CDR3 is TGTGCCAGCAGACCCCCAAATCAGCCCCAGCATTTT.